This T cell receptor (beta chain) emerged from a study of T cell changes during pregnancy in multiple sclerosis. This CDR3 has 14 residues. V lost 3 bases to trimming and J lost 8 bases; unmatched junction nucleotides: 7. Looked up from germline, CDR1 is KGHSH and CDR2 is LQKENI. Measured with immunoSEQ multiplex PCR; TCRdb has only the in-frame clones, and not every one. The sample consists of approximately 59,000 clones, around 91% of them appearing once. The receptor's source is a female donor in good health, enrolled as a control in a pregnancy study. The source material was peripheral blood, sampled in the third trimester of pregnancy. The genes are TRBV18 and TRBJ1-5; TRBD1 matches at 7 bases. The CDR3 protein is CASSPRQGGEPQHF. DNA of the CDR3: TGTGCCAGCTCACCCCGACAGGGTGGGGAGCCCCAGCATTTT.